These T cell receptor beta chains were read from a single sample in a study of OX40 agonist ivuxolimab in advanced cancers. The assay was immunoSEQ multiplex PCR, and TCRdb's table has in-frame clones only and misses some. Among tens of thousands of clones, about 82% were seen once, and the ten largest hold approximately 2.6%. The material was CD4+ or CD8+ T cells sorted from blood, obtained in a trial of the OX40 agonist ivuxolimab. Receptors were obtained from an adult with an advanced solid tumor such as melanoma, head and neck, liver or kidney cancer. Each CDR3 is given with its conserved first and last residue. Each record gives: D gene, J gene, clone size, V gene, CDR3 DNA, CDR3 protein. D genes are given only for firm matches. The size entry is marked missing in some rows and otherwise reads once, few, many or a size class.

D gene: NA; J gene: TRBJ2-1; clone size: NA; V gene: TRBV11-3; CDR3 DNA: TGTGCCAGCAGCCCGGGGGGCCTTAATGAGCAGTTCTTC; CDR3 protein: CASSPGGLNEQFF
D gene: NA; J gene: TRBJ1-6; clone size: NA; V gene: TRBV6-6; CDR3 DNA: TGTGCCAGCAGTTACGACCCGGTGTCACCCCTCCACTTT; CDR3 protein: CASSYDPVSPLHF
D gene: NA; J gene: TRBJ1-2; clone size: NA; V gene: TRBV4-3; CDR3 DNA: TGCGCCAGCAGCCAATATGACAGGAAGGAAAATGGCTACACCTTC; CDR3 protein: CASSQYDRKENGYTF
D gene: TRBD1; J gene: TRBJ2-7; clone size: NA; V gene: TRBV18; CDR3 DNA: TGTGCCAGCTCACCGCTCGGACAGGGTATCGAGCAGTACTTC; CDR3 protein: CASSPLGQGIEQYF
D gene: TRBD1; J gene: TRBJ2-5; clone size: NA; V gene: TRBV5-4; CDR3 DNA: TGTGCCAGCAGACGATCCGGGACAGGGTATTTTGCGGAGACCCAGTACTTC; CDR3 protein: CASRRSGTGYFAETQYF
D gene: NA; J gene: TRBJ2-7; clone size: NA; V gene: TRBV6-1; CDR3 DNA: TGTGCCACCTCGGACGGAGGATTCTACGAGCAGTACTTC; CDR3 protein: CATSDGGFYEQYF
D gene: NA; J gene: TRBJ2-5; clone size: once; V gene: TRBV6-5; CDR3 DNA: TGTGCCAGCAGTTCACAGGAAGAGACCCAGTACTTC; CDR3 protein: CASSSQEETQYF
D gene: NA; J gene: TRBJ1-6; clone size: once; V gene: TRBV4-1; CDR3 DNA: TGCGCCAGCAGCCAAGAGACCAGAGTCGACTATAATTCACCCCTCCACTTT; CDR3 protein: CASSQETRVDYNSPLHF
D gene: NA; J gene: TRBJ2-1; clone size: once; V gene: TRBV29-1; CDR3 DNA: TGCAGCGTTAGACCCTGGGAGCAGTTCTTC; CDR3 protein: CSVRPWEQFF
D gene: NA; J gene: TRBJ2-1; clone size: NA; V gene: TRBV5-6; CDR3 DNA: TGTGCCAGCAGCAGGGGGAACAATGAGCAGTTCTTC; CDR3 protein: CASSRGNNEQFF
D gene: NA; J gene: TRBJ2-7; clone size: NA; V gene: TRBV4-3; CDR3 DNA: TGCGCCAGCAGCCGAGTTGGAGGGCGGGATAACGAGCAGTACTTC; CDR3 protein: CASSRVGGRDNEQYF
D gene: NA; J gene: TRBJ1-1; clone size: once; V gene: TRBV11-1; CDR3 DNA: TGTGCCAGCAGCCCGAGCCCCAGGGTGGAGAACACTGAAGCTTTCTTT; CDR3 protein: CASSPSPRVENTEAFF
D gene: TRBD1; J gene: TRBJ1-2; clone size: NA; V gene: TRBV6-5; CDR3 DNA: TGTGCCAGCAGTTCCCCCAGGACAGGGGTCTATGGCTACACCTTC; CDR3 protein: CASSSPRTGVYGYTF
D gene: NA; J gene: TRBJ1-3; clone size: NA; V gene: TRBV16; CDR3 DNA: TGTGCCAGCAGCCAATCAGGGACGGGCTCTGGAAACACCATATATTTT; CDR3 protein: CASSQSGTGSGNTIYF
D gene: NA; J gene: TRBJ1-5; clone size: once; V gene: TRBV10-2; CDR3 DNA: TGCGCCAGCGAAAGACAGAAAGGGCAGCCCCAGCATTTT; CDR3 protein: CASERQKGQPQHF
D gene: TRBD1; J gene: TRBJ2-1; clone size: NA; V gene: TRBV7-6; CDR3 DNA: TGTGCCAGCAGCTTCCCTGGGACAGGTCCCAATGAGCAGTTCTTC; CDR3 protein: CASSFPGTGPNEQFF
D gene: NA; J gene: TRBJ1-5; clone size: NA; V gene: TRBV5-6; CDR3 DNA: TGTGCCAGCAGCCCCCGGGGGCATCAGCCCCAGCATTTT; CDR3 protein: CASSPRGHQPQHF
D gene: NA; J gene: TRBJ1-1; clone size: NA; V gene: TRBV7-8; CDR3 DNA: TGTGCCAGCAGCTCCCTCGGGGGGGACACTGAAGCTTTCTTT; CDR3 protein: CASSSLGGDTEAFF
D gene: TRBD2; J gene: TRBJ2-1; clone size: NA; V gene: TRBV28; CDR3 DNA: TGTGCCAGCAGCTTGGTCAACCCTAGCGGTTCACCTGAGCAGTTCTTC; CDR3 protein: CASSLVNPSGSPEQFF
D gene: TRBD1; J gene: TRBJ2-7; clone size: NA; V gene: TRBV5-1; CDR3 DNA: TGCGCCAGCCACCCGGACAGGGGCAACTACGAGCAGTACTTC; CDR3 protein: CASHPDRGNYEQYF
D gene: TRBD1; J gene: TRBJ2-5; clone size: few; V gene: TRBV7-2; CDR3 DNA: TGTGCCAGCAGCCGGACAGGGCGACAAGAGACCCAGTACTTC; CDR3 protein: CASSRTGRQETQYF
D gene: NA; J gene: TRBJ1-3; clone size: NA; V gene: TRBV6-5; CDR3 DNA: TGTGCCAGCAGTTACGGCCTAGGGGCTGGAAACACCATATATTTT; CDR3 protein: CASSYGLGAGNTIYF
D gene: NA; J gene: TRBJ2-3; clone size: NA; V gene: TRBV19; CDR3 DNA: TGTGCCAGTAGTGTGGAGGACCTACATACAGATACGCAGTATTTT; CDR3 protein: CASSVEDLHTDTQYF
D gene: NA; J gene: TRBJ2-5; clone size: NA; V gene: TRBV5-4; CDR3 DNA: TGTGCCAGCAGCTTTGCAGGGTCGGAGACCCAGTACTTC; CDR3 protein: CASSFAGSETQYF
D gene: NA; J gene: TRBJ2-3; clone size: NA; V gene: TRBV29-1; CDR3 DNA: TGCAGCGCGCAACCGGGCGATACGCAGTATTTT; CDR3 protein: CSAQPGDTQYF
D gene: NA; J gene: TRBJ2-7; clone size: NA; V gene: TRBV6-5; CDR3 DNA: TGTGCCAGCAGCCGAGGGGGGGGCGAGCAGTACTTC; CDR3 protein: CASSRGGGEQYF
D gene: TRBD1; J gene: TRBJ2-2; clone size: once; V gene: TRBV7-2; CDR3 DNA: TGTGCCAGCAGCTCGAGGACAGGGTCAACCGGGGAGCTGTTTTTT; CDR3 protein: CASSSRTGSTGELFF
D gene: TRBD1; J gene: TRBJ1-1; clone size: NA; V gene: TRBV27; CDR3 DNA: TGTGCCAGCAGACCGGATCCCCGGGACAGTCTATGGGCTTTCTTT; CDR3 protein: CASRPDPRDSLWAFF
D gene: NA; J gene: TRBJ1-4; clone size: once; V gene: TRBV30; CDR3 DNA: TGTGCCTGGCGGGGGGGGAACAGCCCTAATGAAAAACTGTTTTTT; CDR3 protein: CAWRGGNSPNEKLFF
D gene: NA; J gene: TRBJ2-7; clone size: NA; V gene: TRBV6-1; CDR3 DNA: TGTGCCAGCAGTGAAGGGCCTGCGGCAGCGAGTAGCTCCTACGAGCAGTACTTC; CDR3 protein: CASSEGPAAASSSYEQYF
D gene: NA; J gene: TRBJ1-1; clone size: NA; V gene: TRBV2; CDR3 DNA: TGTGCCAGCAGGGCACTTGAAGCTTTCTTT; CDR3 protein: CASRALEAFF
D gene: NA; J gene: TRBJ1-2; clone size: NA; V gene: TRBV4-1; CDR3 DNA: TGCGCCAGCAGCCGAGGAATACAGGGCTTGTTTGGCTACACCTTC; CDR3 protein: CASSRGIQGLFGYTF
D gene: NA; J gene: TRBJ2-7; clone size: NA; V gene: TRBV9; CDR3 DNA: TGTGCCAGCAGCGTAGAGGTACGTGGGGACGAGCAGTACTTC; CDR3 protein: CASSVEVRGDEQYF
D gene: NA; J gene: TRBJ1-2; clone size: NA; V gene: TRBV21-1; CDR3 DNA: TGTGCCAGCAGCAAATCCCTCACGACAGGTTCTTATAACTATGGCTACACCTTC; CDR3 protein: CASSKSLTTGSYNYGYTF
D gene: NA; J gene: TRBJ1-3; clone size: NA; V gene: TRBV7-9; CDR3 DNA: TGTGCCAGCAGCTCGCCCCCACGGGGCTTTAGCTCTGGAAACACCATATATTTT; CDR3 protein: CASSSPPRGFSSGNTIYF
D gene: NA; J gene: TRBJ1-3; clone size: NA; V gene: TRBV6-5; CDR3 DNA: TGTGCCAGCGGAGGAGCGTACGGAAACACCATATATTTT; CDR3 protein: CASGGAYGNTIYF
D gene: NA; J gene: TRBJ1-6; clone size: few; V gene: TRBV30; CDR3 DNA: TGTGCCTGGGAGGGCAGTTTTGGAGGGGACTTCAATTCACCCCTCCACTTT; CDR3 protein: CAWEGSFGGDFNSPLHF
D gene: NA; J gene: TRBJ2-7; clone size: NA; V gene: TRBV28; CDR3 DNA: TGTGCCAGCAGTCCTGCGGGCGGGGAGAACGAGCAGTACTTC; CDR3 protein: CASSPAGGENEQYF
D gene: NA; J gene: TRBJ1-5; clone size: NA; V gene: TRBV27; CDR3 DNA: TGTGCCAGCGCGGCCCCCCATCAGCCCCAGCATTTT; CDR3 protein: CASAAPHQPQHF
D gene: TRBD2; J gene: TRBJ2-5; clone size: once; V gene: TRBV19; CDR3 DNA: TGTGCCAGTAGTCAATCCAGGACTAGCGGGGGGGCGTACCAAGAGACCCAGTACTTC; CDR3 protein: CASSQSRTSGGAYQETQYF
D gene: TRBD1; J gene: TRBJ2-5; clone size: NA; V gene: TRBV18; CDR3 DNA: TGTGCCAGCTCCGGAAGACAGGGTGCTTTAGAGACCCAGTACTTC; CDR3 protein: CASSGRQGALETQYF
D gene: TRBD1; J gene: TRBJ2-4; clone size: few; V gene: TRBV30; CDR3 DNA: TGTGCCTGGAAACCCCCGGGACAGGGTGACATTCAGTACTTC; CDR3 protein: CAWKPPGQGDIQYF
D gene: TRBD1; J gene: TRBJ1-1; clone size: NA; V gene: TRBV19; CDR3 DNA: TGTGCCAGTCGGGACAGGGGGACGGGAACTGAAGCTTTCTTT; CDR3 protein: CASRDRGTGTEAFF
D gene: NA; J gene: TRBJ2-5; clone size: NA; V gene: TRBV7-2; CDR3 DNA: TGTGCCAGCAGCTTAGGGTCACGGTGGGAGACCCAGTACTTC; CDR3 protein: CASSLGSRWETQYF
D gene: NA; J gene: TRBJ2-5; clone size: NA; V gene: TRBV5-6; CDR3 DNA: TGTGCCAGCAGCTCAGACTATCGGGAGACCCAGTACTTC; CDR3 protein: CASSSDYRETQYF
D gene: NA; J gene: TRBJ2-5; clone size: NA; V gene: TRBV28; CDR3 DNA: TGTGCCAGCAGTCACCGGGACTTTCAAGAGACCCAGTACTTC; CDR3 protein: CASSHRDFQETQYF
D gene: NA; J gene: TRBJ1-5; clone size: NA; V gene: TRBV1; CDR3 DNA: TGCACCAGCAGCCCGGCGGACAGGGCTACGCCCCAGCATTTT; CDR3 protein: CTSSPADRATPQHF
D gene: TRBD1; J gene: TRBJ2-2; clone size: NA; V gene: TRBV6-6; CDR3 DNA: TGTGCCAGCGGCGGGACAGGGGGGACGAACACCGGGGAGCTGTTTTTT; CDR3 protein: CASGGTGGTNTGELFF
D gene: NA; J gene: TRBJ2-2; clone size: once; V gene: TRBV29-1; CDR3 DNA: TGCAGCGTTGAAGCCTCCCCAGGGCCCGGGGAGCTGTTTTTT; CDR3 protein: CSVEASPGPGELFF
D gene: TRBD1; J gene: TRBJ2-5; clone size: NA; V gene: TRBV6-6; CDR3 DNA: TGTGCCAGCACCGACAGGGGGCGGAAGACCCAGTACTTC; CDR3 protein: CASTDRGRKTQYF